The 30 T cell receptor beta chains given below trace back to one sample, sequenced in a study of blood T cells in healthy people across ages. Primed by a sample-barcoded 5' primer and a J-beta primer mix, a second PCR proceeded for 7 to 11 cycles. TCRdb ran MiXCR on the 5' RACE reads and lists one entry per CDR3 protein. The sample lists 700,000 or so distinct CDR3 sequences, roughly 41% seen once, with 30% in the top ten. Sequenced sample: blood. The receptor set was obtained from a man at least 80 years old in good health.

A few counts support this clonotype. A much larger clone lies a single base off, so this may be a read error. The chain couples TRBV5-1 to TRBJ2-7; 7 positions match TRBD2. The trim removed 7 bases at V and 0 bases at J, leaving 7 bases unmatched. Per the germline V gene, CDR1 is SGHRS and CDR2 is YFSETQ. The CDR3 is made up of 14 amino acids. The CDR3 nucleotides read TGCGCCAGCGGCGTGGGCGGGGGCTCCTACGAGCAGTACTTC. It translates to CASGVGGGSYEQYF.

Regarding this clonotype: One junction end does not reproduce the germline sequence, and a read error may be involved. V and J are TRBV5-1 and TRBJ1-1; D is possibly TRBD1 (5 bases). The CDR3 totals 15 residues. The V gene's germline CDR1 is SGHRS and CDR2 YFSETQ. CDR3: CVSSLSRQGDPEAFF. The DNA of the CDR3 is TGCGTCAGCAGCTTGAGCCGTCAAGGGGACCCTGAAGCTTTCTTT. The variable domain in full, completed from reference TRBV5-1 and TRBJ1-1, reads KAGVTQTPRYLIKTRGQQVTLSCSPISGHRSVSWYQQTPGQGLQFLFEYFSETQRNKGNFPGRFSGRQFSNSRSEMNVSTLELGDSALYLCVSSLSRQGDPEAFFGQGTRLTVV.

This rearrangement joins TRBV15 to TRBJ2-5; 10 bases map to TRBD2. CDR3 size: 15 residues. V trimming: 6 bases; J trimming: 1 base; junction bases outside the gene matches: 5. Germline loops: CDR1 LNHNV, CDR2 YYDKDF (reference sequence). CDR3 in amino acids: CATSTPSGGQETQYF. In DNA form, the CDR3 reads TGTGCCACCAGTACCCCTAGCGGGGGCCAAGAGACCCAGTACTTC.

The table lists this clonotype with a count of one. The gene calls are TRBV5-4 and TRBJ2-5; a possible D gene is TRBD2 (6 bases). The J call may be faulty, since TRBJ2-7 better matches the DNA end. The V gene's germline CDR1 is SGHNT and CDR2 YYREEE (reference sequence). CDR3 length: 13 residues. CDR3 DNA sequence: TGTGCCAGCAGCTCCCCGGGGGTCTACGAGCAGTACTTC. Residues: CASSSPGVYEQYF.

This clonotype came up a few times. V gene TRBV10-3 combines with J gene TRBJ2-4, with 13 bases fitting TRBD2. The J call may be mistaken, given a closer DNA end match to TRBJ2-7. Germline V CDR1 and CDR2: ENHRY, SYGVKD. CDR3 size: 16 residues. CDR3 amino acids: CAISATSGRRENEQYF. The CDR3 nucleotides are TGTGCCATCAGTGCGACTAGCGGGAGGAGGGAGAACGAGCAGTACTTC.

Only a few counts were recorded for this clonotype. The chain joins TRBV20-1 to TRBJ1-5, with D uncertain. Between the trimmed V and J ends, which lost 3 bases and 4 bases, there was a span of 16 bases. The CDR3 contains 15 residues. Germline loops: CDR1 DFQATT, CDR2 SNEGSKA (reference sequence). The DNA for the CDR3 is TGCAGTGCTAGCTCGCGGGCAGGTCGAAATCAGCCCCAGCATTTT. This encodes CSASSRAGRNQPQHF.

The CDR3, as DNA: TGTGCCTGGAGCCATAATGCAGATACGCAGTATTTT. The encoded protein is CAWSHNADTQYF. The chain employs TRBV30 and TRBJ2-3; no firm D call. This CDR3 spans 12 amino acids. V shed 3 bases and J shed 4 bases, with 8 bases lying between them. The germline V gene has CDR1 GTSNPN and CDR2 SVGIG (reference sequence).

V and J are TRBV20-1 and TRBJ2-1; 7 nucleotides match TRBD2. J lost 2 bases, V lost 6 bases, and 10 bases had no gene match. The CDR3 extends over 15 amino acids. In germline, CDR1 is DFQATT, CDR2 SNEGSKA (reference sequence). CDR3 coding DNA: TGCAGTGCCGGCGCGGGAGCGCGACCCTACAATGAGCAGTTCTTC. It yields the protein CSAGAGARPYNEQFF.

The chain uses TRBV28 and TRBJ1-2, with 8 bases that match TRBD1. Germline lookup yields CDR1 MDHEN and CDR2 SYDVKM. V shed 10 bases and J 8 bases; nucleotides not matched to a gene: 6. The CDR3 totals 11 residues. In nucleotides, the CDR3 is TGTGCCACTGACAGGGGCGACGGCTACACCTTC. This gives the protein CATDRGDGYTF.

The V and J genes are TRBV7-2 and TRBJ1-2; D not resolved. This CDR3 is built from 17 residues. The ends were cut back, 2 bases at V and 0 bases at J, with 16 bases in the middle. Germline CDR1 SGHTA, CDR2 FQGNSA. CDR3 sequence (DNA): TGTGCCAGCAGCTTATTCACGAAGGGATCATCTAACTATGGCTACACCTTC. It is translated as CASSLFTKGSSNYGYTF.

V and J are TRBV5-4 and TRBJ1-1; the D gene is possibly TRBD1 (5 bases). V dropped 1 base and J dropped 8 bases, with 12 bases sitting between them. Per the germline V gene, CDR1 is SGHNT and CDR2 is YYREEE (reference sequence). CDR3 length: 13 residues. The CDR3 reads CASSLSRQGEAFF. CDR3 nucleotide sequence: TGTGCCAGCAGCTTGTCAAGGCAGGGAGAAGCTTTCTTT.

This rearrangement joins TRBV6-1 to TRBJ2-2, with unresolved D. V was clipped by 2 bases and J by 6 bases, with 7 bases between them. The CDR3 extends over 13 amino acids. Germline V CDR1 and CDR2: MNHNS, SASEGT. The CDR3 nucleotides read TGTGCCAGCAGTGAATTTGTGGCCGGGGAGCTGTTTTTT. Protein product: CASSEFVAGELFF.

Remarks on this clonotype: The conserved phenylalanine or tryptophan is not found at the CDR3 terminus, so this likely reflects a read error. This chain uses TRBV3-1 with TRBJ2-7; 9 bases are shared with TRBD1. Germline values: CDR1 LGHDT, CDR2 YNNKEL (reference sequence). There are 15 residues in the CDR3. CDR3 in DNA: TGTGCCATCAGCCGGGACAGGGTAGGGTCCTACGAGCAGTACTTA. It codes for CAISRDRVGSYEQYL.

CDR3 amino acids: CASSFGVGARTQETQFF. The DNA for the CDR3 is TGTGCCAGCAGCTTCGGGGTGGGAGCGCGGACGCAAGAGACCCAGTTCTTC. The chain recombines TRBV7-2 with TRBJ2-5; the D gene is possibly TRBD2 (5 bases). The J call may not be correct, given that the DNA end is closer to TRBJ2-1. Germline V CDR1 and CDR2: SGHTA, FQGNSA. The CDR3 is made up of 17 amino acids.

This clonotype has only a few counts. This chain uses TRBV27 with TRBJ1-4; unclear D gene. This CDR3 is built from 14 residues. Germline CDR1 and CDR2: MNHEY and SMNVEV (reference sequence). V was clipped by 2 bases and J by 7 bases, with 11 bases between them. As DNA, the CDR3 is TGTGCCAGCAGTTTAAGTAGCTGGGGTGAAAAACTGTTTTTT. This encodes CASSLSSWGEKLFF.

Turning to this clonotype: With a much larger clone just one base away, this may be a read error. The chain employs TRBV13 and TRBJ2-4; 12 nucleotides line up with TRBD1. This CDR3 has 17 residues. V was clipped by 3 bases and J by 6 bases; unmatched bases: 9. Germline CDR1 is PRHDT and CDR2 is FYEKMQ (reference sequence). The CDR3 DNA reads TGTGCCAGCAGCTTTAGAATGGGGACAGGGGGCTTAAACATTCAGTACTTC. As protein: CASSFRMGTGGLNIQYF.

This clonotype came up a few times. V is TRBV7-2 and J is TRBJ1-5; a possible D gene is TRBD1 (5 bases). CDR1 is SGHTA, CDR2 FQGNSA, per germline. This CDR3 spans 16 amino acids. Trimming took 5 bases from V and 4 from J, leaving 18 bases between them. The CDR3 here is CASSQMQGPINQPQHF. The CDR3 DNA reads TGTGCCAGCAGCCAGATGCAGGGCCCCATAAATCAGCCCCAGCATTTT.

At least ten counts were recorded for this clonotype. The CDR3 DNA is TGTGCCAGCAGTTTCCGGGACAGGGGGTTAATTGAGCAGTTCTTC. Its protein product is CASSFRDRGLIEQFF. J is TRBJ2-1 and V is TRBV6-2 or TRBV6-3, with 11 bases fitting TRBD1. The CDR3 runs to 15 residues. Per germline, CDR1 MNHEY and CDR2 SVGEGT. Unmatched junction bases numbered 8, after V lost 4 bases and J lost 9 bases.

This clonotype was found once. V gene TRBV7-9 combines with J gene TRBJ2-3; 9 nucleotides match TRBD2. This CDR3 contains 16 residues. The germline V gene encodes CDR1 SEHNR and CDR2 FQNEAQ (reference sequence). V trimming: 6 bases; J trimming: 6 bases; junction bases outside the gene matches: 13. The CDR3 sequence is CASRYMASGKGDTQYF. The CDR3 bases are TGTGCCAGCAGGTACATGGCTAGCGGGAAGGGGGATACGCAGTATTTT.

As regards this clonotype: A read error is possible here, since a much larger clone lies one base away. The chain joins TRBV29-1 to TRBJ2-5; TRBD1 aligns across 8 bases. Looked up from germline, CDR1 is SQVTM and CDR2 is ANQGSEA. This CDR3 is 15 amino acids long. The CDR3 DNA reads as TGCAGCGTTTCGCGGACAGGGAGGATCCAAAAGACCCAGTACTTC. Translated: CSVSRTGRIQKTQYF.

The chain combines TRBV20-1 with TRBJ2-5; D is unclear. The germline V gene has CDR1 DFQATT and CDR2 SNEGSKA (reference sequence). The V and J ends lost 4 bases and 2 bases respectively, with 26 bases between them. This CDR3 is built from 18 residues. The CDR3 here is CSAMEYGSELYRQETQYF. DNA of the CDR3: TGCAGTGCTATGGAATACGGCAGTGAACTATACAGACAAGAGACCCAGTACTTC.

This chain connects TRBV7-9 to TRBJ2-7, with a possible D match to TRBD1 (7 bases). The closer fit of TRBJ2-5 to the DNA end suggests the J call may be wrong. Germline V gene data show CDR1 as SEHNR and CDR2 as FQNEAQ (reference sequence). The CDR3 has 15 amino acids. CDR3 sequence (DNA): TGTGCCAGCAGCTTAGCGGGGGGACAGTCCAAGACCCAGTACTTC. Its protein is CASSLAGGQSKTQYF.

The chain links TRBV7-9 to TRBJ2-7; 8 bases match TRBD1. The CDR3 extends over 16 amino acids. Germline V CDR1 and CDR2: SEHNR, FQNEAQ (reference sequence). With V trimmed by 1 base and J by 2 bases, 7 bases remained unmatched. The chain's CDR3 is CASSLEFRDRPYEQYF. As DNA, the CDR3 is TGTGCCAGCAGCTTAGAGTTCCGGGACAGGCCCTACGAGCAGTACTTC.

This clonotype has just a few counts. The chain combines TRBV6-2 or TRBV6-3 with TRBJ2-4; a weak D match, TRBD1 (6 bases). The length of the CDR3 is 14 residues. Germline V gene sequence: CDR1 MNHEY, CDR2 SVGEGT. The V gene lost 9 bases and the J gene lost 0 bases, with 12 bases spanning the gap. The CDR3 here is CASHTGLAKNIQYF. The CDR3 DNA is TGTGCCAGTCACACAGGGCTAGCCAAAAACATTCAGTACTTC.

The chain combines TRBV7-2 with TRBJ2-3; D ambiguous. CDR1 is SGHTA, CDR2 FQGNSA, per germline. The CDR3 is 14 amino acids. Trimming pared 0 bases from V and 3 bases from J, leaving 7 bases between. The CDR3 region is CASSLAMVTDTQYF. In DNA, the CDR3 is TGTGCCAGCAGCTTAGCAATGGTGACAGATACGCAGTATTTT.

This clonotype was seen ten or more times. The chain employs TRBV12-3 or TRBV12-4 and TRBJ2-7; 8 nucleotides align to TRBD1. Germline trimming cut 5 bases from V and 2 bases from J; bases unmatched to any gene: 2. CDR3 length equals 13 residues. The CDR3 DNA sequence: TGTGCCAGCAGTGGGACAGGAGCCTACGAGCAGTACTTC. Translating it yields CASSGTGAYEQYF.

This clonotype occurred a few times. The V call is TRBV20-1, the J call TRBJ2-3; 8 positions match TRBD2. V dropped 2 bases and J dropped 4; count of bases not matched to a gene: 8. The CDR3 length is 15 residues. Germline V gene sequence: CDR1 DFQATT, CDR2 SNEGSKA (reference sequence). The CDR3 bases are TGCAGTGCTAGACAAGCGGGAGACGTGTCAGATACGCAGTATTTT. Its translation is CSARQAGDVSDTQYF.

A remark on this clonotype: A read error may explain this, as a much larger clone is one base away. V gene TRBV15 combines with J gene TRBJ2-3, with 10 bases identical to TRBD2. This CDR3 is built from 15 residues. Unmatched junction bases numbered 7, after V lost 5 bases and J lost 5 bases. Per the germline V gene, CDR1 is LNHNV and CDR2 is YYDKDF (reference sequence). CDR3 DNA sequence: TGTGCCACCAGCGGGCACGGACTAGCGGAAGATACGCAGTATTTT. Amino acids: CATSGHGLAEDTQYF.

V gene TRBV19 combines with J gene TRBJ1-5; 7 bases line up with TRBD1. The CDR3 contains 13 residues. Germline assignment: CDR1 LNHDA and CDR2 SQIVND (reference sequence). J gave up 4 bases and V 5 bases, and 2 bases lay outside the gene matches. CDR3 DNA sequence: TGTGCCAGTAGTGGACAGGCAAATCAGCCCCAGCATTTT. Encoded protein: CASSGQANQPQHF.

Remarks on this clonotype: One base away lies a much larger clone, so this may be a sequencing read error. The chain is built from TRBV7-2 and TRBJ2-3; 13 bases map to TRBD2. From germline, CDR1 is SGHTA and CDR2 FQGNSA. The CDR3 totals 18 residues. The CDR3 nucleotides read TGTGCCAGCAGCCAACTAGCGGGGGGGCGGGGGACCGCAGATGCGCAGTATTTT. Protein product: CASSQLAGGRGTADAQYF.